What follows describes a single TCR beta chain. These data originate in a study of technical replicates of blood from a handful of donors. The data were produced by immunoSEQ multiplex PCR, yet TCRdb's version contains in-frame clones alone and is incomplete. The sample includes 75,000 to 100,000 clones, just over 90% of them seen just once. With 0 bases clipped from V and 5 bases from J, the junction kept 12 bases outside the gene matches. Germline assignment: CDR1 MGHRA and CDR2 YSYEKL. The CDR3 is 19 amino acids. The sample was T cells isolated from PBMCs. This TCR derives from a human donor in good health. The rearrangement links TRBV4-1 to TRBJ2-2; 10 bases match TRBD2. CDR3 sequence: CASSQDTALAGVGTGELFF. The CDR3 DNA reads TGCGCCAGCAGCCAAGATACGGCGCTAGCGGGAGTTGGGACCGGGGAGCTGTTTTTT.